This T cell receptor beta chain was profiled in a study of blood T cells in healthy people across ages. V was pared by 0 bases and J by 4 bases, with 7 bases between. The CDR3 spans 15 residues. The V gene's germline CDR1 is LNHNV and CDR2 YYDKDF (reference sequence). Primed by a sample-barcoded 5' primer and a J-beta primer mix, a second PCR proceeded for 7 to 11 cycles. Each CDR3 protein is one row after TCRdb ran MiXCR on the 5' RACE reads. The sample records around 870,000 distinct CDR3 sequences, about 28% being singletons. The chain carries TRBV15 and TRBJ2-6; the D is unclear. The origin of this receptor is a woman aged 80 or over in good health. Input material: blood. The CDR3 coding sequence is TGTGCCACCAGCAGAGATCTTAGGGGGGCCAACGTCCTGACTTTC. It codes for CATSRDLRGANVLTF.